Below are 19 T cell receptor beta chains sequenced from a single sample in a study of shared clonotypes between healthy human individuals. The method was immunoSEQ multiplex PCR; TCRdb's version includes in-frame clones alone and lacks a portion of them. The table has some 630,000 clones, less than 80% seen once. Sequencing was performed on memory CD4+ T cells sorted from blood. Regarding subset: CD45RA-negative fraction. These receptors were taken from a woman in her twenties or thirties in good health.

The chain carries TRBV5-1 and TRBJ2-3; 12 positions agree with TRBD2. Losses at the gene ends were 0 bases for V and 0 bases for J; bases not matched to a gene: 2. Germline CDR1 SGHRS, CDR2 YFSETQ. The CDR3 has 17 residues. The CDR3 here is CASSLGTSGISTDTQYF. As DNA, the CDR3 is TGCGCCAGCAGCTTGGGGACTAGCGGGATTAGCACAGATACGCAGTATTTT. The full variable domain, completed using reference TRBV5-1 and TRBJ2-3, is KAGVTQTPRYLIKTRGQQVTLSCSPISGHRSVSWYQQTPGQGLQFLFEYFSETQRNKGNFPGRFSGRQFSNSRSEMNVSTLELGDSALYLCASSLGTSGISTDTQYFGPGTRLTVL.

This chain's CDR3 is CASSRAGEGYEQFF. The CDR3 nucleotides read TGTGCCAGCAGTAGAGCGGGGGAGGGCTATGAGCAGTTCTTC. The chain employs TRBV6-4 and TRBJ2-1; 8 bases map to TRBD2. Trimming at V came to 5 bases and at J to 8 bases, leaving 8 bases not matched to a gene. Germline-derived CDR1 and CDR2 are MRHNA and SNTAGT. This CDR3 has 14 residues.

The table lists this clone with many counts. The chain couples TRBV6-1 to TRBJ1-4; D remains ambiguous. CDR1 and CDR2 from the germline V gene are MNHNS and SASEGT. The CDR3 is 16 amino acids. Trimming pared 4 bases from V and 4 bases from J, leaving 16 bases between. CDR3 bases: TGTGCCAGCAGTGGGCTATTAGCCCGCCTTAATGAAAAACTGTTTTTT. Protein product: CASSGLLARLNEKLFF.

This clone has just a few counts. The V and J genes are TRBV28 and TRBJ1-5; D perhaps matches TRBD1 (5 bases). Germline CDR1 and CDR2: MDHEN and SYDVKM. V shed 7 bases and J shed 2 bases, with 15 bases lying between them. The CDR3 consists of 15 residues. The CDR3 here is CASNIGAGRNQPQHF. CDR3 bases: TGTGCCAGCAACATCGGTGCAGGGCGCAATCAGCCCCAGCATTTT.

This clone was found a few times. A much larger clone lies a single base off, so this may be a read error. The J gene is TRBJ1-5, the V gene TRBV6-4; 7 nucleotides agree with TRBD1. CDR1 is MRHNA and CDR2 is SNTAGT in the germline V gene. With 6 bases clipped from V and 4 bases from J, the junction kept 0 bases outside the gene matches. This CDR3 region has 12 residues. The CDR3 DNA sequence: TGTGCCAGCAGGACAGGGAATCAGCCCCAGCATTTT. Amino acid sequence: CASRTGNQPQHF.

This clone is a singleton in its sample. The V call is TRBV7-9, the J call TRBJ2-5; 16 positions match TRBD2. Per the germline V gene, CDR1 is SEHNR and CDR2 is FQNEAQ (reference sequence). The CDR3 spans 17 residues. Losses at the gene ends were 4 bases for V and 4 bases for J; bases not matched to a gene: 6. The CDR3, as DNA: TGTGCCAGCAGCTCTACGGGACTAGCGGGAGGGACAGAGACCCAGTACTTC. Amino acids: CASSSTGLAGGTETQYF.

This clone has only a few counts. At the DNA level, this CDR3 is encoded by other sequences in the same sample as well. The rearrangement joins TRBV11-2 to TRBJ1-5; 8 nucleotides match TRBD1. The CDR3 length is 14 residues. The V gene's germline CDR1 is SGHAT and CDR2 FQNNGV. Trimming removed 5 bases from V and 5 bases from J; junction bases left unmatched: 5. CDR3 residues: CASSPGTGDQPQHF. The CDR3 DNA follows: TGTGCCAGCAGCCCCGGGACAGGAGATCAGCCCCAGCATTTT.

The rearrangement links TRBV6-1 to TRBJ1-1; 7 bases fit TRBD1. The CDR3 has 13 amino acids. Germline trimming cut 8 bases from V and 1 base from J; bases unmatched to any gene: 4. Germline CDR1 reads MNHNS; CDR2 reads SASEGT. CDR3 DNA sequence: TGTGCCAGCCTGGGACAGCCGAACACTGAAGCTTTCTTT. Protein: CASLGQPNTEAFF.

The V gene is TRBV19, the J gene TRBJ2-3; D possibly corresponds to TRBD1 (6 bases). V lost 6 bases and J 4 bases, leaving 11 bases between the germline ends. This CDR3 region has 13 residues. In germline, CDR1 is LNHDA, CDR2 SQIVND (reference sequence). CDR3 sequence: CASRMPGADTQYF. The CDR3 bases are TGTGCCAGTAGGATGCCAGGGGCAGATACGCAGTATTTT.

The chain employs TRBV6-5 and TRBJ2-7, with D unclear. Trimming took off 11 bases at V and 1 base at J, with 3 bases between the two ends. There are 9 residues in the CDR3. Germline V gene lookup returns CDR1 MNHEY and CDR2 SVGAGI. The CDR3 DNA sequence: TGTGCCGGGTCCTACGAGCAGTACTTC. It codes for CAGSYEQYF.

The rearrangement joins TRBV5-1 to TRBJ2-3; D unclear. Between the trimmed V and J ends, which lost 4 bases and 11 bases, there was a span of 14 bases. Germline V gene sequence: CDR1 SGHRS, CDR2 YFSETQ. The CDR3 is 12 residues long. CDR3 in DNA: TGCGCCAGCAGCGGACGGAGAAATAGGCAGTATTTT. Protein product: CASSGRRNRQYF.

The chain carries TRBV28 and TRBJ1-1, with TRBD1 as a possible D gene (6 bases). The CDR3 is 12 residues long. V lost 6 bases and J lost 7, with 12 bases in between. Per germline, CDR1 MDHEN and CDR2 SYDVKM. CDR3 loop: CASSRGQIEAFF. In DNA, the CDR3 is TGTGCCAGCAGCCGAGGACAGATTGAAGCTTTCTTT.

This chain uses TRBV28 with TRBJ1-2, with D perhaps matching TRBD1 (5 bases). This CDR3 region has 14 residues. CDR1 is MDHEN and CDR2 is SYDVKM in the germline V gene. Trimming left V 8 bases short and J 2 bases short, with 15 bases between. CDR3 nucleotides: TGTGCCAGCGGAGACCCGGGACGAAACTATGGCTACACCTTC. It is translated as CASGDPGRNYGYTF.

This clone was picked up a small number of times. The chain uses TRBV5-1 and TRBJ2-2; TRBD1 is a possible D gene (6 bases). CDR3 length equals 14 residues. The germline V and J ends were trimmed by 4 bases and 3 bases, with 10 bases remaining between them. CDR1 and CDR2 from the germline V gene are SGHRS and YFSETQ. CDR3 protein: CASSRDTYTGELFF. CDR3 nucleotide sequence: TGCGCCAGCAGCAGGGACACTTACACCGGGGAGCTGTTTTTT.

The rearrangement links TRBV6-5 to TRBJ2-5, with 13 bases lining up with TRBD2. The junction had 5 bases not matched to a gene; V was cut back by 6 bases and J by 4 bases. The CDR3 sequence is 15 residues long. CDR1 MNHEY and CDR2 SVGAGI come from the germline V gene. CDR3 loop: CASRPGLAGAETQYF. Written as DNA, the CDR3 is TGTGCCAGCAGACCCGGACTAGCGGGAGCAGAGACCCAGTACTTC.

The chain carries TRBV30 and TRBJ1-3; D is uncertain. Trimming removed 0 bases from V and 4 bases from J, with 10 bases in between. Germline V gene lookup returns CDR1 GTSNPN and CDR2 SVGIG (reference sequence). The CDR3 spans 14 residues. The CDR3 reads CAWSVTGSGNTIYF. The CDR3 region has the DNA TGTGCCTGGAGTGTTACCGGGTCCGGAAACACCATATATTTT.

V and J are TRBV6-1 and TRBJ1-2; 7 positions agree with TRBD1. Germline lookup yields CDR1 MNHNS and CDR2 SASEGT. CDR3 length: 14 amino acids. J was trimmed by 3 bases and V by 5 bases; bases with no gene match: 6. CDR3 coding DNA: TGTGCCAGCAGTACGGGACAGAGTCACTATGGCTACACCTTC. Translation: CASSTGQSHYGYTF.

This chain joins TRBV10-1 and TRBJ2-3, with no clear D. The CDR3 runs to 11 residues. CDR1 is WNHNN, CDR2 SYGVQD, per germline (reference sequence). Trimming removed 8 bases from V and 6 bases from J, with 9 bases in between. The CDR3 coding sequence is TGCGCCAGCGGCAGAGGCGATACGCAGTATTTT. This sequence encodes CASGRGDTQYF.

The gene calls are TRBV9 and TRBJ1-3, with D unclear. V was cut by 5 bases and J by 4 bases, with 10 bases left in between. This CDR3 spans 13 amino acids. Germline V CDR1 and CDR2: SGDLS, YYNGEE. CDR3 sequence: CASSLEFGNTIYF. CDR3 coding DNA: TGTGCCAGCAGTTTAGAGTTCGGAAACACCATATATTTT.